A single sample gave rise to the 20 T cell receptor beta chains below, sequenced in a study of T-cell memory formation after mild COVID-19. TCRdb reprocessed the 5' RACE reads with MiXCR, giving one entry per CDR3 protein. The table shows 450,000 to 650,000 distinct CDR3 sequences, with 18% occurring only once. What was sequenced was PBMCs or a T cell subset sorted from them (not recorded which). The receptors derive from an adult woman who had mild COVID-19 (a few samples of this study predate the infection). Cell type and time point are not known.

The chain is built from TRBV5-6 and TRBJ1-5; the D gene is possibly TRBD1 (5 bases). The length of the CDR3 is 12 residues. The germline gives CDR1 SGHDT, CDR2 YYEEEE. V was shortened by 2 bases and J by 9 bases, with 9 bases between the two germline ends. The CDR3 reads CASSFGGWPQHF. DNA of the CDR3: TGTGCCAGCAGCTTCGGGGGATGGCCCCAGCATTTT.

The table lists this clonotype with many counts. The V and J genes are TRBV12-3 or TRBV12-4 and TRBJ1-2; a possible D gene is TRBD1 (5 bases). The CDR3 runs 16 residues. The V and J ends lost 2 bases and 4 bases respectively, with 17 bases between them. This CDR3 is CASSLNVGGGTYGYTF. The CDR3 nucleotides read TGTGCCAGCAGTTTAAACGTCGGCGGTGGGACCTATGGCTACACCTTC.

The rearrangement joins TRBV2 to TRBJ2-2; D ambiguous. This CDR3 has 13 amino acids. The V gene's germline CDR1 is SNHLY and CDR2 FYNNEI. V lost 2 bases to trimming and J lost 3 bases, with 4 bases between them. CDR3 residues: CASSEQYTGELFF. As DNA, the CDR3 is TGTGCCAGCAGTGAACAGTACACCGGGGAGCTGTTTTTT.

The V call is TRBV24-1, the J call TRBJ2-5; D is undetermined. The CDR3 consists of 13 residues. Germline V lookup: CDR1 KGHDR, CDR2 SFDVKD. Trimming left V 4 bases short and J 0 bases short, with 5 bases between. The CDR3 reads CATSDLNQETQYF. As DNA, the CDR3 is TGTGCCACCAGTGACCTAAACCAAGAGACCCAGTACTTC.

This clonotype was detected only a few times. V is TRBV5-1 and J is TRBJ2-7; no clear D. Looked up from germline, CDR1 is SGHRS and CDR2 is YFSETQ. The CDR3 is 15 residues long. Trimming pared 5 bases from V and 0 bases from J, leaving 15 bases between. The CDR3 coding sequence is TGCGCCAGCAGTTCCCAGGCTTCGAGCTCCTACGAGCAGTACTTC. Protein: CASSSQASSSYEQYF.

This clonotype has a handful of counts. This chain links TRBV3-1 with TRBJ2-1; 8 bases agree with TRBD2. The ends lost 2 bases at V and 4 bases at J; junction bases unmatched: 4. Germline V gene sequence: CDR1 LGHDT, CDR2 YNNKEL (reference sequence). This CDR3 comprises 15 residues. CDR3 coding DNA: TGTGCCAGCAGCCAACCGGGACTAGAGTACAATGAGCAGTTCTTC. Translated, it gives CASSQPGLEYNEQFF.

A few counts support this clonotype. The V call is TRBV4-3, the J call TRBJ2-7; D uncertain. Germline V gene sequence: CDR1 LGHNA, CDR2 YSLEER. This CDR3 is built from 15 residues. Trimming removed 0 bases from V and 2 bases from J, with 11 bases in between. The CDR3 spells CASSQDMVAAYEQYF. DNA for the CDR3: TGCGCCAGCAGCCAAGATATGGTGGCAGCCTACGAGCAGTACTTC.

This clonotype appeared a few times. This chain uses TRBV5-6 with TRBJ2-7; perhaps TRBD2 as D (6 bases). The CDR3 totals 13 residues. Trimming removed 2 bases at V and 7 bases at J, with 13 bases between. Germline V gene lookup returns CDR1 SGHDT and CDR2 YYEEEE. CDR3: CASSFLGGREQYF. CDR3 sequence (DNA): TGTGCCAGCAGCTTTCTCGGGGGAAGGGAGCAGTACTTC.

This clonotype was seen more than once but under ten times. This chain links TRBV21-1 with TRBJ2-7; TRBD1 is taken as the D call from the table, unchecked against the DNA. TRBV21-1 is shown as a pseudogene. The CDR3 runs 17 residues. CDR3 nucleotides: TGTGCCAGCAGCGCCACCCAGACAGGGACTACCTCCTACGAGCAGTACTTC. This translates into CASSATQTGTTSYEQYF.

This clonotype has a handful of counts. CDR3: CASSFSGARGGAFF. CDR3 nucleotides: TGTGCCAGCAGCTTCTCGGGGGCGCGAGGAGGTGCTTTCTTT. V usage is TRBV7-2 and J usage is TRBJ1-1; possibly TRBD1 for D (6 bases). V was pared by 3 bases and J by 11 bases, with 19 bases between. CDR1 SGHTA and CDR2 FQGNSA come from the germline V gene. CDR3 length equals 14 residues.

The rearrangement links TRBV6-5 to TRBJ1-1; D is perhaps TRBD1 (6 bases). The germline V gene has CDR1 MNHEY and CDR2 SVGAGI. V lost 6 bases to trimming and J lost 8 bases, with 10 bases between them. The CDR3 spans 11 residues. The DNA of the CDR3 is TGTGCCAGCAGACAGGGTTTGGAAGCTTTCTTT. Translating gives CASRQGLEAFF.

The chain links TRBV7-2 to TRBJ1-4; 10 nucleotides align to TRBD1. Unmatched junction bases numbered 5, after V lost 3 bases and J lost 7 bases. Germline V gene data show CDR1 as SGHTA and CDR2 as FQGNSA. This CDR3 comprises 15 residues. The CDR3 loop is CASSFDRGLREKLFF. The CDR3 DNA reads TGTGCCAGCAGCTTCGACAGGGGGCTACGTGAAAAACTGTTTTTT.

The chain employs TRBV6-6 and TRBJ2-1, with D hard to call. V was trimmed by 5 bases and J by 5 bases, leaving 19 bases between them. This CDR3 contains 16 residues. In germline, CDR1 is MNHNY, CDR2 SVGAGI (reference sequence). CDR3 amino acids: CASSPSRSHRDNEQFF. In nucleotides, the CDR3 is TGTGCCAGCAGTCCATCTCGTTCGCATCGGGACAATGAGCAGTTCTTC.

This clonotype has a handful of counts. The chain uses TRBV11-1 and TRBJ2-7; the D gene is possibly TRBD1 (6 bases). Between the trimmed V and J ends, which lost 5 bases and 5 bases, there was a span of 25 bases. The germline V gene encodes CDR1 SGHAT and CDR2 FQDESV (reference sequence). The CDR3 is 17 residues long. Here the CDR3 DNA reads TGTGCCAGCAGCGCCCTAGGCGAGGGCAGGGGTTTTGACGAGCAGTACTTC. This encodes CASSALGEGRGFDEQYF. The variable domain in full, with the rest retrieved from reference TRBV11-1 and TRBJ2-7, is EAEVAQSPRYKITEKSQAVAFWCDPISGHATLYWYRQILGQGPELLVQFQDESVVDDSQLPKDRFSAERLKGVDSTLKIQPAELGDSAMYLCASSALGEGRGFDEQYFGPGTRLTVT.

This clonotype was detected ten times or more. The genes are TRBV7-8 and TRBJ2-5; D is unclear. The germline CDR1 and CDR2 sequences are SGHVS and FQNEAQ. Trimming shortened V by 3 bases and J by 7 bases, and 33 bases separated the two germline ends. The CDR3 totals 20 residues. The CDR3 coding sequence is TGTGCCAGCAGCTTGACAACTCCTCTGACTCCGTCCGGGCGGTTGAGGACCCAGTACTTC. Protein: CASSLTTPLTPSGRLRTQYF.

This chain uses TRBV3-1 with TRBJ2-1; D is ambiguous. Germline assignment: CDR1 LGHDT and CDR2 YNNKEL (reference sequence). There are 15 residues in the CDR3. Trimming stripped 0 bases from V and 7 bases from J, with 13 bases between. CDR3 protein: CASSQDMTGGNEQFF. Here the CDR3 DNA reads TGTGCCAGCAGCCAAGATATGACCGGTGGTAATGAGCAGTTCTTC.

Only a few counts were recorded for this clonotype. Here the CDR3 DNA reads TGTGCCAGCAGACCGGGACTAGCGGTTTACGAGCAGTACTTC. It translates to CASRPGLAVYEQYF. The chain recombines TRBV6-5 with TRBJ2-7, with 11 bases identical to TRBD2. The germline CDR1 and CDR2 sequences are MNHEY and SVGAGI. CDR3 length: 14 amino acids. The trim removed 6 bases at V and 4 bases at J, leaving 5 bases unmatched.

This clonotype turned up a few times. This sequence joins TRBV25-1 and TRBJ2-7; D is unresolved. This CDR3 comprises 12 residues. Germline V gene data show CDR1 as MGHDK and CDR2 as SYGVNS. V was shortened by 7 bases and J by 1 base, with 8 bases between the two germline ends. The CDR3 DNA reads as TGTGCCAGCAAAACAGAATCCTACGAGCAGTACTTC. This sequence encodes CASKTESYEQYF.

V gene TRBV7-6 combines with J gene TRBJ2-7; D is possibly TRBD2 (5 bases). Trimming left V 5 bases short and J 7 bases short, with 21 bases between. The CDR3 length is 15 residues. Germline values: CDR1 SGHVS, CDR2 FNYEAQ. The DNA for the CDR3 is TGTGCCAGCAGCCGTACCGGGCCACAATCGGGAGAGCAGTACTTC. Protein sequence: CASSRTGPQSGEQYF.

V usage is TRBV4-1 and J usage is TRBJ1-2; TRBD1 matches 7 bases. Trimming removed 0 bases from V and 4 bases from J; junction bases left unmatched: 8. Germline CDR1 is MGHRA and CDR2 is YSYEKL. The CDR3 runs to 16 residues. CDR3 loop: CASSQDYSGQPYGYTF. The CDR3 DNA follows: TGCGCCAGCAGCCAAGACTACTCGGGACAGCCCTATGGCTACACCTTC.